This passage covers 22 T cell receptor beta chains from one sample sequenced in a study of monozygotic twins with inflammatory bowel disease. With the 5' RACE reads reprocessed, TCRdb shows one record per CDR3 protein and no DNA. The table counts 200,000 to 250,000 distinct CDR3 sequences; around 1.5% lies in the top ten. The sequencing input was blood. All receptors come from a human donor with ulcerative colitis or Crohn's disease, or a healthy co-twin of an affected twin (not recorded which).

CDR3 in amino acids: CASSLRRDRNSPLHF. The chain links TRBV12-3 or TRBV12-4 to TRBJ1-6; checking the TCRdb D call of TRBD1 is not possible without DNA. The CDR3 is made up of 15 amino acids.

This CDR3 reads CASSLGRSAKNIQYF. The V gene is TRBV7-9, the J gene TRBJ2-4; TCRdb reports TRBD2, a call that lacks DNA to check it against. The CDR3 has 15 amino acids. Germline values: CDR1 SEHNR, CDR2 FQNEAQ (reference sequence).

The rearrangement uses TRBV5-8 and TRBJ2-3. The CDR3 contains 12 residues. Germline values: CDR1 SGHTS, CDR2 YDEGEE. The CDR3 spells CASSLDAYTQYF. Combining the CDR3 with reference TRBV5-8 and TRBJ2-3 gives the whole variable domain EAGVTQSPTHLIKTRGQQATLRCSPISGHTSVYWYQQALGLGLQFLLWYDEGEERNRGNFPPRFSGRQFPNYSSELNVNALELEDSALYLCASSLDAYTQYFGPGTRLTVL.

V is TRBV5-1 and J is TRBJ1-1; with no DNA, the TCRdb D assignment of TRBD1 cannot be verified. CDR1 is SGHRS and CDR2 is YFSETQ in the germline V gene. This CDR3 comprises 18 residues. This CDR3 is CASSLVYLVGGPNTEAFF.

CDR3 amino acids: CSARGTLAKNIQYF. The chain joins TRBV20-1 to TRBJ2-4. Per germline, CDR1 DFQATT and CDR2 SNEGSKA (reference sequence). The CDR3 sequence is 14 residues long.

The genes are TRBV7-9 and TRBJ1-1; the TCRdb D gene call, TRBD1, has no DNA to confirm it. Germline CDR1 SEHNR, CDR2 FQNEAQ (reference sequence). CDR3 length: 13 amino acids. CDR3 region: CASSSVQGSEAFF.

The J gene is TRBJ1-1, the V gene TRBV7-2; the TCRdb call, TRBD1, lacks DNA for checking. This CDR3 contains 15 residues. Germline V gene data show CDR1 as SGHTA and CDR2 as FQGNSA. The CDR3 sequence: CASRSQSGTAKGTFF.

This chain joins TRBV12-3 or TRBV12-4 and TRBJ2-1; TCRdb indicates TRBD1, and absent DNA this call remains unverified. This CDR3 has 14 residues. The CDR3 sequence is CASSLPEWGLEQFF.

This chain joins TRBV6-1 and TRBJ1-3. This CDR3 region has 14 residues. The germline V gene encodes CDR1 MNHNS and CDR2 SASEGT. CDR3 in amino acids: CASEGPLSGNTIYF.

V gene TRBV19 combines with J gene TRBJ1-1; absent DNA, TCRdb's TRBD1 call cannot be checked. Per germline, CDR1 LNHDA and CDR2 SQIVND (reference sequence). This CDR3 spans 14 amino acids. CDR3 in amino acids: CASSIGAGRGEAFF. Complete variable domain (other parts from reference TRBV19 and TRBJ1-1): DGGITQSPKYLFRKEGQNVTLSCEQNLNHDAMYWYRQDPGQGLRLIYYSQIVNDFQKGDIAEGYSVSREKKESFPLTVTSAQKNPTAFYLCASSIGAGRGEAFFGQGTRLTVV.

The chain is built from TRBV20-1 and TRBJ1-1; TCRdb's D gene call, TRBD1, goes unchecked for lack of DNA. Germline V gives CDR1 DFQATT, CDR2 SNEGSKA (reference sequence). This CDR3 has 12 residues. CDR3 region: CSLPDPFTEAFF.

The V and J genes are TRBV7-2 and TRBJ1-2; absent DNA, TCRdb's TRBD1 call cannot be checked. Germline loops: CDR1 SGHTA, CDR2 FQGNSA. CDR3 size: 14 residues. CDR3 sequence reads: CASSPQGFPYGYTF.

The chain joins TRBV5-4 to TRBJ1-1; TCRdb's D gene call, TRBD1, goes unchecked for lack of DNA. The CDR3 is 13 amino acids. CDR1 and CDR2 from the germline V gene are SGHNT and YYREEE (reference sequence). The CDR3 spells CASSLTGWTEAFF.

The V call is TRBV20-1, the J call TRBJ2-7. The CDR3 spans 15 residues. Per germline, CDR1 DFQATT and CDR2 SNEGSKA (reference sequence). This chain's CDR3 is CSARDFGLTNYEQYF.

The CDR3 here is CATSTQGFRGSETQYF. The V gene is TRBV15, the J gene TRBJ2-5; TCRdb proposes TRBD1, but this gene call is untestable without DNA. CDR1 is LNHNV and CDR2 is YYDKDF in the germline V gene (reference sequence). This CDR3 is 16 amino acids long. Complete variable domain (other parts from reference TRBV15 and TRBJ2-5): DAMVIQNPRYQVTQFGKPVTLSCSQTLNHNVMYWYQQKSSQAPKLLFHYYDKDFNNEADTPDNFQSRRPNTSFCFLDIRSPGLGDTAMYLCATSTQGFRGSETQYFGPGTRLLVL.

CDR3 region: CASSGQQATYEQYF. V gene TRBV12-3 or TRBV12-4 combines with J gene TRBJ2-7; TCRdb outputs TRBD1, but without DNA this stays unchecked. The CDR3 runs 14 residues.

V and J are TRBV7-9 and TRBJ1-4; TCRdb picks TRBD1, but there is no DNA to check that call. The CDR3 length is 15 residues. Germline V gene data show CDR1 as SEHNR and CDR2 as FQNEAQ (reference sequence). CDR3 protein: CASSEQGSTNEKLFF.

CDR3 in amino acids: CASSLMGQGIYGYTF. This chain joins TRBV7-9 and TRBJ1-2; TCRdb returns TRBD1, unconfirmable since there is no DNA. This CDR3 contains 15 residues. CDR1 is SEHNR and CDR2 is FQNEAQ in the germline V gene (reference sequence).

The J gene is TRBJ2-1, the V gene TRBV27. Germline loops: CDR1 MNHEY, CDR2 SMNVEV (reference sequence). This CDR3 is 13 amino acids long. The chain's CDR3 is CASSLFLDNEQFF.

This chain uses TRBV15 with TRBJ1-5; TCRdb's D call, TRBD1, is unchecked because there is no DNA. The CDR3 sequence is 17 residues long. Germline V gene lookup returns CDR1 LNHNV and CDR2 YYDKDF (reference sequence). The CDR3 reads CATSRFPDDRSNQPQHF.

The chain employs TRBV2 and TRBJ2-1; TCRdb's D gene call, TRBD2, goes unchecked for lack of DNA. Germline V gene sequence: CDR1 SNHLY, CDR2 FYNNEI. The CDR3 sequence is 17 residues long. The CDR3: CASVTSGGSGTRNEQFF.

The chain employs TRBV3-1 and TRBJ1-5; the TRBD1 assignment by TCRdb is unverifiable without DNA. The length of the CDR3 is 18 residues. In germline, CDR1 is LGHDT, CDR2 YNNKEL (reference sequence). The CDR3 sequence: CASSQDDGRTRGNQPQHF.